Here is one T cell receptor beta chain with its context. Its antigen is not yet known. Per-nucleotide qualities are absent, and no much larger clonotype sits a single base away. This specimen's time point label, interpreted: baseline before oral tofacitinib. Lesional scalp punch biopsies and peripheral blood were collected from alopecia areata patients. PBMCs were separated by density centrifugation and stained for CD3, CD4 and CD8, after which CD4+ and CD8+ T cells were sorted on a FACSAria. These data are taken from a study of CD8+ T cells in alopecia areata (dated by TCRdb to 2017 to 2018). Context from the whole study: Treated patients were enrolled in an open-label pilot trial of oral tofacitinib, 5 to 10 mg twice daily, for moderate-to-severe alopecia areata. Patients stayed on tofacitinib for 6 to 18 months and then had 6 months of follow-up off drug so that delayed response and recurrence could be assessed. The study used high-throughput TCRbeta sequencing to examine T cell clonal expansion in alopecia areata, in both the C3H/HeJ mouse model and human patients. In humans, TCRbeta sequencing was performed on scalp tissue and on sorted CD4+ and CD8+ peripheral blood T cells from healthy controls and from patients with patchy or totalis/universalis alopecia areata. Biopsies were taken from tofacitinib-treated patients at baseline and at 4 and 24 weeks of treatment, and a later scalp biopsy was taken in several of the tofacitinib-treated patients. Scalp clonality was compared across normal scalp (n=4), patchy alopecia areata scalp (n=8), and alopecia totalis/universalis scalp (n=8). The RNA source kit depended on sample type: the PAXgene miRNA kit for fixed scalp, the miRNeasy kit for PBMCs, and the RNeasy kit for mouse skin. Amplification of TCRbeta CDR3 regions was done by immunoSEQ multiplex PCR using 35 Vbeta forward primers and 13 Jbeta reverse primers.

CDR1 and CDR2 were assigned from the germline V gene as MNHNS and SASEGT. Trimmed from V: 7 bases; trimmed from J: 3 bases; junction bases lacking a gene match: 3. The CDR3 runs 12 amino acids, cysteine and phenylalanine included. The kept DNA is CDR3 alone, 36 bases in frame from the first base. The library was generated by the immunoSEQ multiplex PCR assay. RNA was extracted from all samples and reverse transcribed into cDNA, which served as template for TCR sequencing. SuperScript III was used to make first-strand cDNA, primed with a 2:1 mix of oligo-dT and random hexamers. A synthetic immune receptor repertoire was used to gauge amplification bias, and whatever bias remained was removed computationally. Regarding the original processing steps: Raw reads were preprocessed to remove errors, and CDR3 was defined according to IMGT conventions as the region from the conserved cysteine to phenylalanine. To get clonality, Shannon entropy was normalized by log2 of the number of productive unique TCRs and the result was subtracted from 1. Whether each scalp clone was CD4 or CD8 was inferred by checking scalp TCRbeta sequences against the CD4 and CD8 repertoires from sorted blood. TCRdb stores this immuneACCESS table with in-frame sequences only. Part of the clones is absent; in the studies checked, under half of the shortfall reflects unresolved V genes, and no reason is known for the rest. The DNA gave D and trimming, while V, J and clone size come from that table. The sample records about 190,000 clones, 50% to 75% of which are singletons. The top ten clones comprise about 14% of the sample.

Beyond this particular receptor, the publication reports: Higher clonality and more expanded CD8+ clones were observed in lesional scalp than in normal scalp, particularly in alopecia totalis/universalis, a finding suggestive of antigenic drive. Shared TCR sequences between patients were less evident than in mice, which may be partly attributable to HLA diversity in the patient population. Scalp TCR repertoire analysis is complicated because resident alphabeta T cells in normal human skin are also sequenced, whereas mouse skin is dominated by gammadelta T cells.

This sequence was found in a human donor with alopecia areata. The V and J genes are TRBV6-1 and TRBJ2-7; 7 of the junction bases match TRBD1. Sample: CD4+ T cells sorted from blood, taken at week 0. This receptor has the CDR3 CASTRDSYEQYF. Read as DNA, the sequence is TGTGCCAGCACCCGGGACAGCTACGAGCAGTACTTC.